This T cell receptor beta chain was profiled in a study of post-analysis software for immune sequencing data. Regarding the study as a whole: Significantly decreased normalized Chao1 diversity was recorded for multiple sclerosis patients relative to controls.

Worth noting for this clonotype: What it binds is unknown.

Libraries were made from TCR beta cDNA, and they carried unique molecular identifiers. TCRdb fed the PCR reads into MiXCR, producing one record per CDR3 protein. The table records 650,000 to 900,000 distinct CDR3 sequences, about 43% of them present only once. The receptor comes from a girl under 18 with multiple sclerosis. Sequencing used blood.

The CDR3, as DNA: TGCAGTGCTAGTCCACACCAAGGGCTGTTTTTT. As protein: CSASPHQGLFF. V gene TRBV20-1 combines with J gene TRBJ1-4, with no clear D. V dropped 3 bases and J dropped 14 bases, with 13 bases sitting between them. Germline V lookup: CDR1 DFQATT, CDR2 SNEGSKA (reference sequence). The length of the CDR3 is 11 residues.